The T cell receptor beta chain under discussion was sequenced for a study of PD-1 blockade in classical Hodgkin lymphoma. Whole-study results and caveats: Patients newly diagnosed and complete responders had comparable baseline diversity. Whereas CD4+ TCR diversity had risen significantly by C4D1, CD8+ TCR diversity had not. Any patient who commenced nivolumab under 1 year after ASCT was excluded. Underlying causes for the observed repertoire differences were not defined, possibly disease activity or prior therapy.

Clones were read by immunoSEQ multiplex PCR, and TCRdb kept only the in-frame ones, dropping some. This sample has 34,000 or so clones, with roughly 92% found just once. Concerning this clone itself: Antigen unknown.

Germline V gene lookup returns CDR1 LNHDA and CDR2 SQIVND (reference sequence). Trimming cost V 7 bases and J 6 bases, with 19 bases left between them. CDR3 size: 14 residues. Time point specified: cycle 4 day 1 (C4D1), after 5 to 7 weeks of nivolumab. Every patient was affected by relapse after autologous stem cell transplantation, while exposure to brentuximab vedotin was not uniform. Thawed PBMCs underwent magnetic negative selection to yield purified CD4+ T cells. This clonotype originated in a human donor with classical Hodgkin lymphoma. V gene TRBV19 combines with J gene TRBJ2-7; possible D gene TRBD1, 5 bases. The sample consisted of CD4+ T cells from blood, taken before the fourth cycle of nivolumab. The CDR3: CASTLGVGAGEQYF. The CDR3 DNA reads TGTGCCAGTACCCTAGGGGTAGGGGCCGGCGAGCAGTACTTC.